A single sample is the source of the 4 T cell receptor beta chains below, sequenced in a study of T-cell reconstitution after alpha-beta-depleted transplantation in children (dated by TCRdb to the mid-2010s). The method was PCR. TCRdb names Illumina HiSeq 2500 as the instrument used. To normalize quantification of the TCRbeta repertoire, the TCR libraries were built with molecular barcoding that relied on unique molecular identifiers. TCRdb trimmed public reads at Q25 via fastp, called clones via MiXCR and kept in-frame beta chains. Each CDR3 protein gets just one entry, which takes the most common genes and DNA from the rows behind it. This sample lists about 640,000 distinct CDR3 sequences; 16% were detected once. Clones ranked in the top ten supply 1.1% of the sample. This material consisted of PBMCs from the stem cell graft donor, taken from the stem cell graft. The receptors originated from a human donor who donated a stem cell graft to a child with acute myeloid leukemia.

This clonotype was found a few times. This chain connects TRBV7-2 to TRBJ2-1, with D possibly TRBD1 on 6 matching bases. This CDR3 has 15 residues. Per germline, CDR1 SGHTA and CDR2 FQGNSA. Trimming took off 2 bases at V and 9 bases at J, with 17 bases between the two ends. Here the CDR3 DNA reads TGTGCCAGCAGCTTAACCCCGGGACAACGAGGTGAGCAGTTCTTC. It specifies CASSLTPGQRGEQFF.

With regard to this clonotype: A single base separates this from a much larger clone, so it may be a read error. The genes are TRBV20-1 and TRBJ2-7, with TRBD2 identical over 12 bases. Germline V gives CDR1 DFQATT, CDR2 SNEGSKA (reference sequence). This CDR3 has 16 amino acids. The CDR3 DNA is TGCAGTGCTCCCAGAAGATCTAGCGGGGGGGCCTACGACCAGTACTTC. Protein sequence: CSAPRRSSGGAYDQYF.

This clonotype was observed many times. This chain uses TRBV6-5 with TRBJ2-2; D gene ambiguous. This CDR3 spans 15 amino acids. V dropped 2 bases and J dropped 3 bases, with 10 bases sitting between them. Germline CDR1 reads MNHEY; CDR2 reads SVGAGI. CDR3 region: CASSYGDSDTGELFF. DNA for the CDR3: TGTGCCAGCAGTTACGGGGATTCGGACACCGGGGAGCTGTTTTTT.

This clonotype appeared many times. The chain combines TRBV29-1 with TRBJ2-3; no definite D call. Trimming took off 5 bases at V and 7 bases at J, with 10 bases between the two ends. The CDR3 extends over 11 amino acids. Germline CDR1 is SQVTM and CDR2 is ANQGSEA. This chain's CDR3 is CSVWRGYTQYF. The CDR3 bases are TGCAGCGTTTGGCGTGGGTATACGCAGTATTTT.